The 10 T cell receptor beta chains presented below share a single source sample, sequenced in a study of T-cell reconstitution after alpha-beta-depleted transplantation in children. Unique molecular identifiers were used in preparing the TCRbeta library. TCRdb used MiXCR to reprocess the PCR reads, holding one entry per CDR3 protein. This table holds 670,000 or so distinct CDR3 sequences, less than 15% found once. The sequencing here drew on PBMCs, taken before TCRalphabeta/CD19-depleted stem cell transplant. The receptors were gathered from a girl aged 2 to 10 with congenital amegakaryocytic thrombocytopenia, due to receive a stem cell transplant.

This clonotype was counted many times. The chain recombines TRBV7-2 with TRBJ2-1; a weak D match, TRBD2 (6 bases). Germline V lookup: CDR1 SGHTA, CDR2 FQGNSA. This CDR3 comprises 15 residues. V dropped 1 base and J dropped 2 bases, with 9 bases sitting between them. CDR3 sequence (DNA): TGTGCCAGCAGCTTAGTGCGGGACCCCTACAATGAGCAGTTCTTC. This encodes CASSLVRDPYNEQFF.

The rearrangement joins TRBV7-9 to TRBJ2-7, with D possibly being TRBD1 (6 bases). The CDR3 has 12 amino acids. From germline, CDR1 is SEHNR and CDR2 FQNEAQ (reference sequence). The V end lost 3 bases, the J end lost 5 bases, and 8 bases lay between the germline ends. The CDR3 region has the DNA TGTGCCAGCAGCTTCTCAGGGGACGAGCAGTACTTC. As protein: CASSFSGDEQYF.

Only a few counts were recorded for this clonotype. V usage is TRBV7-6 and J usage is TRBJ2-2; 9 positions match TRBD2. Germline V lookup: CDR1 SGHVS, CDR2 FNYEAQ. V was pared by 7 bases and J by 6 bases, with 15 bases of the junction left unmatched. CDR3 length: 17 residues. The CDR3 is CASIGGMAGGPAGELFF. The CDR3, as DNA: TGTGCCAGCATTGGCGGCATGGCGGGAGGGCCTGCCGGGGAGCTGTTTTTT.

This clonotype was counted many times. The V call is TRBV11-2, the J call TRBJ2-5; D might be TRBD2 (6 bases). Trimming took off 5 bases at V and 5 bases at J, with 15 bases between the two ends. There are 14 residues in the CDR3. Germline V gives CDR1 SGHAT, CDR2 FQNNGV. CDR3 sequence reads: CASSRPYAGETQYF. In DNA, the CDR3 is TGTGCCAGCAGCCGCCCCTACGCGGGGGAGACCCAGTACTTC.

V gene TRBV5-1 combines with J gene TRBJ2-1; D remains unclear. CDR3 length equals 12 residues. The ends were cut back, 8 bases at V and 6 bases at J, with 12 bases in the middle. Per germline, CDR1 SGHRS and CDR2 YFSETQ. DNA of the CDR3: TGCGCCAGGTGGACGGACCGCAATGAGCAGTTCTTC. Amino acids: CARWTDRNEQFF. Full variable domain (outside the CDR3, taken from reference TRBV5-1 and TRBJ2-1): KAGVTQTPRYLIKTRGQQVTLSCSPISGHRSVSWYQQTPGQGLQFLFEYFSETQRNKGNFPGRFSGRQFSNSRSEMNVSTLELGDSALYLCARWTDRNEQFFGPGTRLTVL.

This clonotype has only one observation. Being one base from a much bigger clone, this may be a read error. The V and J genes are TRBV29-1 and TRBJ1-2; D is ambiguous. Germline CDR1 reads SQVTM; CDR2 reads ANQGSEA. This CDR3 region has 12 residues. DNA of the CDR3: TGCAGCGTTGATTCGGCAGACTATGGCTACCCCTTC. Protein sequence: CSVDSADYGYPF.

The table lists this clonotype with a few counts. The chain joins TRBV20-1 to TRBJ1-5, with D possibly matching TRBD1 (6 bases). CDR3 length: 13 amino acids. The germline V gene encodes CDR1 DFQATT and CDR2 SNEGSKA (reference sequence). Trimming pared 6 bases from V and 1 base from J, leaving 10 bases between. CDR3 protein: CSAMRGSNQPQHF. In nucleotides, the CDR3 is TGCAGTGCGATGAGGGGGAGCAATCAGCCCCAGCATTTT.

The table lists this clonotype with many counts. The V gene is TRBV20-1, the J gene TRBJ2-1; D assignment may be TRBD1 or TRBD2 (6 bases each). V was shortened by 3 bases and J by 4 bases, with 13 bases between the two germline ends. This CDR3 has 14 amino acids. CDR1 is DFQATT, CDR2 SNEGSKA, per germline (reference sequence). CDR3 sequence reads: CSASDRRGYNEQFF. The CDR3 bases are TGCAGTGCTAGCGACAGGCGGGGTTACAATGAGCAGTTCTTC.

V usage is TRBV5-1 and J usage is TRBJ2-3, with TRBD2 matching 9 bases. This CDR3 contains 16 residues. V dropped 3 bases and J dropped 0; count of bases not matched to a gene: 5. The germline V gene encodes CDR1 SGHRS and CDR2 YFSETQ. CDR3 bases: TGCGCCAGCAGCTGGGGCCTAGCGGGAAGCACAGATACGCAGTATTTT. This encodes CASSWGLAGSTDTQYF.

This chain uses TRBV29-1 with TRBJ2-1, with a weak D call TRBD2 (6 bases). Germline V CDR1 and CDR2: SQVTM, ANQGSEA. There are 14 residues in the CDR3. Trimming removed 0 bases at V and 6 bases at J, with 12 bases between. This CDR3 reads CSVEDPGEGNEQFF. The CDR3 bases are TGCAGCGTTGAAGATCCGGGAGAGGGCAATGAGCAGTTCTTC.